This T cell receptor beta chain was profiled in a study of T cell responses to AZD1222 COVID-19 vaccine. Using immunoSEQ multiplex PCR, the repertoire was profiled, and TCRdb retains in-frame clones only, with some absent. The data hold about 93,000 clones, with 75% to 90% observed a single time. V gave up 7 bases and J gave up 9 bases; unmatched junction bases: 9. The CDR3 extends over 15 amino acids. Germline assignment: CDR1 MDHEN and CDR2 SYDVKM. The chain uses TRBV28 and TRBJ1-6, with 10 bases that match TRBD1. The sequence came from an adult who received the AZD1222 COVID-19 vaccine. The material was peripheral blood, obtained 28 days after the second AZD1222 dose. The DNA of the CDR3 is TGTGCCAGCACTCCTCTAGGGACAGGGGTTTCACCCCTCCACTTT. Translation: CASTPLGTGVSPLHF. Full variable domain (outside the CDR3, taken from reference TRBV28 and TRBJ1-6): DVKVTQSSRYLVKRTGEKVFLECVQDMDHENMFWYRQDPGLGLRLIYFSYDVKMKEKGDIPEGYSVSREKKERFSLILESASTNQTSMYLCASTPLGTGVSPLHFGNGTRLTVT.